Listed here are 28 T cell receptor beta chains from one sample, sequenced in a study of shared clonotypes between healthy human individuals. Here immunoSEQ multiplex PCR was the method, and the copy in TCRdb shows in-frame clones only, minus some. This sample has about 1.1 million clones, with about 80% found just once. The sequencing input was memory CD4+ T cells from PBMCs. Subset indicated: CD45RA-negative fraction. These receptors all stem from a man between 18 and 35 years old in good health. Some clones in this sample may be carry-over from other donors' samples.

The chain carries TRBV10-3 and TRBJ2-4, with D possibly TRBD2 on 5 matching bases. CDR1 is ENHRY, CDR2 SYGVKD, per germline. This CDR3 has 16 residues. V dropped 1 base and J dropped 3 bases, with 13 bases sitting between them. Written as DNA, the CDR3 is TGTGCCATCAGTGAGTTCCCGGGGAAAAGCAAAAACATTCAGTACTTC. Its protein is CAISEFPGKSKNIQYF.

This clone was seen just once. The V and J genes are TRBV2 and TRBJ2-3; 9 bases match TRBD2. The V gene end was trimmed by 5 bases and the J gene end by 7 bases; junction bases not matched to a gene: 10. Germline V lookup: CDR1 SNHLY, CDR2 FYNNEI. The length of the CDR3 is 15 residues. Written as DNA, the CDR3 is TGTGCCAGCAGTCAATCGGGGGGGACTAGCCATACGCAGTATTTT. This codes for CASSQSGGTSHTQYF.

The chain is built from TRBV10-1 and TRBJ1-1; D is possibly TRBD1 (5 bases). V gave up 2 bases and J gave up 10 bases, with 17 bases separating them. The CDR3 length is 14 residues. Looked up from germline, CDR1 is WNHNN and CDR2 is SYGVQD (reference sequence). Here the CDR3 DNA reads TGCGCCAGCAGTGAGATGGGGCGAGATAAGACAGCTTTCTTT. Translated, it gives CASSEMGRDKTAFF.

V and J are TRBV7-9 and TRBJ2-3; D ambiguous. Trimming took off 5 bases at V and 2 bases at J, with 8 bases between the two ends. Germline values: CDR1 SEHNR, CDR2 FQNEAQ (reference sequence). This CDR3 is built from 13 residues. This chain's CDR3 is CASSPPATDTQYF. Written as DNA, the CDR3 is TGTGCCAGCAGCCCTCCGGCCACAGATACGCAGTATTTT.

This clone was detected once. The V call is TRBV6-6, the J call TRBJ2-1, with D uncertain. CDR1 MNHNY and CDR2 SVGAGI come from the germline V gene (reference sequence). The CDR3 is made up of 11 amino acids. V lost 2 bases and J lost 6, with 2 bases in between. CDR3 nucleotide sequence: TGTGCCAGCAGTTACGGCAATGAGCAGTTCTTC. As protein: CASSYGNEQFF.

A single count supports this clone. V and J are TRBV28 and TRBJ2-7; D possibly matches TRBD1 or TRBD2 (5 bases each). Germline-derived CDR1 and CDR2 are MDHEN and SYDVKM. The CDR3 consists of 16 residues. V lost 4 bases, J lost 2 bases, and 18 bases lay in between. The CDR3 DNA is TGTGCCAGCAGTTGGCCCTCCGGGACGGTGACCTACGAGCAGTACTTC. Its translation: CASSWPSGTVTYEQYF.

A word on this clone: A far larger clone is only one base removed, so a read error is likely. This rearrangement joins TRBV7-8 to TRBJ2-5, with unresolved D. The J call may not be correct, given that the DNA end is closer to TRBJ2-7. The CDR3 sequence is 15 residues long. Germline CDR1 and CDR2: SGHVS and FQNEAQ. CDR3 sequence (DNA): TGTGCCAGCAGTTTCCTCCGCTACTCACACTACGAGCAGTACTTC. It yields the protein CASSFLRYSHYEQYF.

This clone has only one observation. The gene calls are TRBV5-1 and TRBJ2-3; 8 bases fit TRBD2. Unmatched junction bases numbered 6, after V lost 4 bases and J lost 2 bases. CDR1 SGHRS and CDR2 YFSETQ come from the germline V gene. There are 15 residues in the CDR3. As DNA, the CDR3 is TGCGCCAGCAGCCTCCTGACTAGCGTCACAGATACGCAGTATTTT. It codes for CASSLLTSVTDTQYF. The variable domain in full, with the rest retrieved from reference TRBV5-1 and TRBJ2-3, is KAGVTQTPRYLIKTRGQQVTLSCSPISGHRSVSWYQQTPGQGLQFLFEYFSETQRNKGNFPGRFSGRQFSNSRSEMNVSTLELGDSALYLCASSLLTSVTDTQYFGPGTRLTVL.

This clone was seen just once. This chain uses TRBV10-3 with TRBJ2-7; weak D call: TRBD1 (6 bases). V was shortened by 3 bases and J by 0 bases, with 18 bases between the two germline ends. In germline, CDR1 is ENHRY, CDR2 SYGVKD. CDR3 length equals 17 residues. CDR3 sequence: CAISDSGQGSGSYEQYF. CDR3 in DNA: TGTGCCATCAGTGATTCGGGACAAGGGTCTGGCTCCTACGAGCAGTACTTC.

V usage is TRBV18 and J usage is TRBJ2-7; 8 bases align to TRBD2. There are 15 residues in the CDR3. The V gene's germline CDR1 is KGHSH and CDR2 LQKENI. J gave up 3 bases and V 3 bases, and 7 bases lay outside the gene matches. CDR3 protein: CASSPSGRGDYEQYF. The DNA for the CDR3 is TGTGCCAGCTCACCCAGCGGGAGAGGGGACTACGAGCAGTACTTC. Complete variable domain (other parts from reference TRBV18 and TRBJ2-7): NAGVMQNPRHLVRRRGQEARLRCSPMKGHSHVYWYRQLPEEGLKFMVYLQKENIIDESGMPKERFSAEFPKEGPSILRIQQVVRGDSAAYFCASSPSGRGDYEQYFGPGTRLTVT.

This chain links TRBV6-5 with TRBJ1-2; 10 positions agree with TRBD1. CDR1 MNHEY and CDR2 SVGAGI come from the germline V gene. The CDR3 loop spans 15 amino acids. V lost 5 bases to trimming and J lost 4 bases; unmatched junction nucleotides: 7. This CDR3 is CASSLAGTGVYGYTF. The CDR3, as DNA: TGTGCCAGCAGTCTGGCCGGGACAGGGGTCTATGGCTACACCTTC.

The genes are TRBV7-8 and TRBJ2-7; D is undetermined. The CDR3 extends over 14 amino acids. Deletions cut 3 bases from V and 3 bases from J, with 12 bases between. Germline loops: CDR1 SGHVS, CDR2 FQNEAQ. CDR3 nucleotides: TGTGCCAGCAGCTTGGGCAGAGGAGACTACGAGCAGTACTTC. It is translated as CASSLGRGDYEQYF.

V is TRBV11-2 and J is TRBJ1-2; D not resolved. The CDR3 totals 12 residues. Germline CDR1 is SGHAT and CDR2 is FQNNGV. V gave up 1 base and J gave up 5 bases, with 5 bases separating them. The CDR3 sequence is CASSLGPYGYTF. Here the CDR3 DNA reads TGTGCCAGCAGCTTAGGACCGTATGGCTACACCTTC.

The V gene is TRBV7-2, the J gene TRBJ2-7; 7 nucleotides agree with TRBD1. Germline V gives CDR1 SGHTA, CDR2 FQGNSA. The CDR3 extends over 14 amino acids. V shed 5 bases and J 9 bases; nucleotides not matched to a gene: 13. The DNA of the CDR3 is TGTGCCAGCAGCCCCGTCGTAGGGGGCGTACCGCAGTACTTC. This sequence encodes CASSPVVGGVPQYF.

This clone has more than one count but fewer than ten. CDR3 sequence (DNA): TGTGCCAGCAGCAAAGCAGGGAACACTGAAGCTTTCTTT. It codes for CASSKAGNTEAFF. The chain is built from TRBV7-2 and TRBJ1-1; D gene uncertain. The V end was cut by 5 bases, the J end by 1 base, with 8 bases between. The CDR3 covers 13 residues. CDR1 and CDR2 (germline): SGHTA, FQGNSA.

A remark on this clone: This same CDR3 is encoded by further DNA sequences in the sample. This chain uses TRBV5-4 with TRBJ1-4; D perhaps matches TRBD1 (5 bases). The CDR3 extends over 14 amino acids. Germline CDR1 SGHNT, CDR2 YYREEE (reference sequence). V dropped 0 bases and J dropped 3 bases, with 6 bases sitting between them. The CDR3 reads CASSLAGSNEKLFF. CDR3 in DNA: TGTGCCAGCAGCTTGGCAGGGTCTAATGAAAAACTGTTTTTT.

CDR3 bases: TGTGCCAGCAGCTCTCTGGGGGAGGGCCGCTACAATGAGCAGTTCTTC. Translating it yields CASSSLGEGRYNEQFF. The gene calls are TRBV28 and TRBJ2-1; 7 bases are shared with TRBD2. The germline V gene encodes CDR1 MDHEN and CDR2 SYDVKM. CDR3 size: 16 residues. V trimming: 6 bases; J trimming: 3 bases; junction bases outside the gene matches: 11.

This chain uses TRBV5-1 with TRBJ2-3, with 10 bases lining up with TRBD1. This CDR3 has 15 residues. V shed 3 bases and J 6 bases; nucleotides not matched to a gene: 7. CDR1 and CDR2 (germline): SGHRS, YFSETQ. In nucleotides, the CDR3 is TGCGCCAGCAGCTCGCGACAGGGGGCGTCGGATACGCAGTATTTT. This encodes CASSSRQGASDTQYF.

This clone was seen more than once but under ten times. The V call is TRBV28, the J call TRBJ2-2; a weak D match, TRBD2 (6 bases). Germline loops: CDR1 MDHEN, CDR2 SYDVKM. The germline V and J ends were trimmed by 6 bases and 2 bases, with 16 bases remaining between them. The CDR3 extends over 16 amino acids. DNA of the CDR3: TGTGCCAGCAGAATCGGAGGGGACCCAAACACCGGGGAGCTGTTTTTT. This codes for CASRIGGDPNTGELFF.

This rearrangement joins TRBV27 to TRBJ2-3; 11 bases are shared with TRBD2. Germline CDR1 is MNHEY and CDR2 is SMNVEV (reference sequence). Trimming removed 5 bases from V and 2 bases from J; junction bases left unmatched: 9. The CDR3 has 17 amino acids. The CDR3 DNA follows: TGTGCCAGCAGTCGATGGGGGACTAGCGGTAACACAGATACGCAGTATTTT. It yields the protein CASSRWGTSGNTDTQYF.

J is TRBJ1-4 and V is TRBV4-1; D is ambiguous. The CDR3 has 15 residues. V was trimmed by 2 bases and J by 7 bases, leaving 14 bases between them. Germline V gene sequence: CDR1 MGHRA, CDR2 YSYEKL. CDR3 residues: CASSQSWTRGEKLFF. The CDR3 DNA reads TGCGCCAGCAGCCAATCTTGGACTCGTGGTGAAAAACTGTTTTTT.

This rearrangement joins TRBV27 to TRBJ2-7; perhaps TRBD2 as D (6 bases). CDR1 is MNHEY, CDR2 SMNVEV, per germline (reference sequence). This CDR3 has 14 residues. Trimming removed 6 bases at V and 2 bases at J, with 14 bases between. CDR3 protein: CASRPLGEAYEQYF. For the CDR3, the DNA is TGTGCCAGCAGACCTTTGGGGGAGGCCTACGAGCAGTACTTC.

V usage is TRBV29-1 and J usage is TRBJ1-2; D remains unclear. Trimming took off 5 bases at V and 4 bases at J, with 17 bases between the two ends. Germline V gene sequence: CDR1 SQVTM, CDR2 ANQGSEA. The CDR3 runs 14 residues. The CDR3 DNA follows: TGCAGCGTTTTGTACAACCAGGAGGTCTATGGCTACACCTTC. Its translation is CSVLYNQEVYGYTF.

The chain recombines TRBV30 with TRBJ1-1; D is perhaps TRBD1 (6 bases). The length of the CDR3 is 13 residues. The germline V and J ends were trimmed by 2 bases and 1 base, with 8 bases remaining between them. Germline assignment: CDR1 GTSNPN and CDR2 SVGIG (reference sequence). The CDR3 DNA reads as TGTGCCTGGAGTCTCAGGGGGAACACTGAAGCTTTCTTT. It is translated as CAWSLRGNTEAFF.

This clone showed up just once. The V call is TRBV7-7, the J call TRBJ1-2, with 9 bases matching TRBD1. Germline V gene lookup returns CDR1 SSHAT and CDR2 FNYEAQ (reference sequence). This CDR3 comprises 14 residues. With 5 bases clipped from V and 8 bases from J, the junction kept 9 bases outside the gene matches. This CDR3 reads CASSPSTGGGGYTF. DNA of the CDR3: TGTGCCAGCAGCCCCTCGACAGGGGGAGGAGGCTACACCTTC. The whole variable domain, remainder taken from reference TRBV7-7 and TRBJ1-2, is GAGVSQSPRYKVTKRGQDVTLRCDPISSHATLYWYQQALGQGPEFLTYFNYEAQPDKSGLPSDRFSAERPEGSISTLTIQRTEQRDSAMYRCASSPSTGGGGYTFGSGTRLTVV.

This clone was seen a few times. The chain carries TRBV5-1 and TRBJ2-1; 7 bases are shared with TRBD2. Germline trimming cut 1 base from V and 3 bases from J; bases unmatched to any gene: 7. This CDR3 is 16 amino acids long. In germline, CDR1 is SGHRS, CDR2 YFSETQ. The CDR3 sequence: CASSLSLGLNYNEQFF. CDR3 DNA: TGCGCCAGCAGCTTGTCCCTGGGACTAAACTACAATGAGCAGTTCTTC.

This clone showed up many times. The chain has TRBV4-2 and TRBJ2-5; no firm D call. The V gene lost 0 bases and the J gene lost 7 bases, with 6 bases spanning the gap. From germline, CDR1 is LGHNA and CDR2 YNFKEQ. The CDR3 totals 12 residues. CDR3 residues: CASSQEKGTQYF. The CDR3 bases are TGTGCCAGCAGCCAAGAGAAAGGGACCCAGTACTTC.

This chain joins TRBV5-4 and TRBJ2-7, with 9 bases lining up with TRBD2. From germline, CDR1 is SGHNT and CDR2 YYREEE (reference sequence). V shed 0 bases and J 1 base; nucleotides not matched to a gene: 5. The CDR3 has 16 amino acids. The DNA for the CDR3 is TGTGCCAGCAGCTTGGATCGGACTAGCGCGTCCTACGAGCAGTACTTC. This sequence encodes CASSLDRTSASYEQYF.